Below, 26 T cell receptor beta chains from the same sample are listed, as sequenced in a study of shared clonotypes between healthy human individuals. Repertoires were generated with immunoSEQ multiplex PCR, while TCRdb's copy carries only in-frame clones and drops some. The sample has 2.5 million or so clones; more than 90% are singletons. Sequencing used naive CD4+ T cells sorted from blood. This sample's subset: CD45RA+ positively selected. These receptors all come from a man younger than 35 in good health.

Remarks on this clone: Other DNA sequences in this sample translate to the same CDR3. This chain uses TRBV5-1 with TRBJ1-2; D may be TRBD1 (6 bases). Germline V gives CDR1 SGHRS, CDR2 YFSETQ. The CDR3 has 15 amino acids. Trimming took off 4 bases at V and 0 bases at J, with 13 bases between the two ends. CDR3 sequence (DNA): TGCGCCAGCAGCCTCGGGGGACAAGCTAACTATGGCTACACCTTC. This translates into CASSLGGQANYGYTF.

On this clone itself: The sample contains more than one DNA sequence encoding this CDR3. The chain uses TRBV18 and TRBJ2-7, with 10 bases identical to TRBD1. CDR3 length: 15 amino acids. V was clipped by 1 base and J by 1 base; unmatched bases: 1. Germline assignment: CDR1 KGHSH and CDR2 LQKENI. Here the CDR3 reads CASSPLGQGSYEQYF. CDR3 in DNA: TGTGCCAGCTCACCACTGGGACAGGGGTCCTACGAGCAGTACTTC. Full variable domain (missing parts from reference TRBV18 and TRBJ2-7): NAGVMQNPRHLVRRRGQEARLRCSPMKGHSHVYWYRQLPEEGLKFMVYLQKENIIDESGMPKERFSAEFPKEGPSILRIQQVVRGDSAAYFCASSPLGQGSYEQYFGPGTRLTVT.

CDR3 nucleotide sequence: TGTGCCAGCAGTGGCTACGCGGCAGGGGGCCGGTACGAGCAGTACTTC. Translation gives CASSGYAAGGRYEQYF. The chain couples TRBV6-1 to TRBJ2-7; TRBD1 agrees at 8 bases. The germline gives CDR1 MNHNS, CDR2 SASEGT. Unmatched junction bases numbered 12, after V lost 4 bases and J lost 4 bases. The CDR3 spans 16 residues.

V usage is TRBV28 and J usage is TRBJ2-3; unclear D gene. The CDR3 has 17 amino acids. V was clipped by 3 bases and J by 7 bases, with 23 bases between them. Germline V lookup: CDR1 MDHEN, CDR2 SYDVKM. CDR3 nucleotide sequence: TGTGCCAGCAGTTTCCTCCGCCTTCGACACGGGCACCATACGCAGTATTTT. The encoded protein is CASSFLRLRHGHHTQYF.

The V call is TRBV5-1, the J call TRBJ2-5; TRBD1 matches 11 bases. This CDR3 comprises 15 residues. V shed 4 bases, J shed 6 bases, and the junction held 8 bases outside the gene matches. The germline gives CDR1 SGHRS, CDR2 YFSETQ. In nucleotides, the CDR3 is TGCGCCAGCAGCCCCAGGACAGGGGGCGCACAGACCCAGTACTTC. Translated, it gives CASSPRTGGAQTQYF. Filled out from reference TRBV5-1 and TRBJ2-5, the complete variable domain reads KAGVTQTPRYLIKTRGQQVTLSCSPISGHRSVSWYQQTPGQGLQFLFEYFSETQRNKGNFPGRFSGRQFSNSRSEMNVSTLELGDSALYLCASSPRTGGAQTQYFGPGTRLLVL.

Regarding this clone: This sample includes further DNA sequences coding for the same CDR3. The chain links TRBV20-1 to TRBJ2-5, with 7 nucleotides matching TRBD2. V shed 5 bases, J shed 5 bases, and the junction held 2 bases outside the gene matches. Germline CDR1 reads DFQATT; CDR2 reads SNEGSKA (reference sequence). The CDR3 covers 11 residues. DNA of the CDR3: TGCAGTGCTCAGGGAGGGGAGACCCAGTACTTC. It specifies CSAQGGETQYF.

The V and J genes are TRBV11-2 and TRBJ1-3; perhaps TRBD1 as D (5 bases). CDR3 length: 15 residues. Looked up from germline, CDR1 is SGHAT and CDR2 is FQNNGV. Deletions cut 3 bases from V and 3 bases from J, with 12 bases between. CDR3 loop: CASSLSREGGNTIYF. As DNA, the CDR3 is TGTGCCAGCAGCTTGAGCAGGGAAGGTGGAAACACCATATATTTT. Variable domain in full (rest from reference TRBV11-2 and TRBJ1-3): EAGVAQSPRYKIIEKRQSVAFWCNPISGHATLYWYQQILGQGPKLLIQFQNNGVVDDSQLPKDRFSAERLKGVDSTLKIQPAKLEDSAVYLCASSLSREGGNTIYFGEGSWLTVV.

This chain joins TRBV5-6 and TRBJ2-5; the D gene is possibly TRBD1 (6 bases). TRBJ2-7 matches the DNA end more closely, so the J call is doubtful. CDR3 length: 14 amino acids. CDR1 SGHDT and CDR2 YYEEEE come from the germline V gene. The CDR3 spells CASSLPGDSYEQYF. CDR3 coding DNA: TGTGCCAGCAGCTTACCAGGGGACTCCTACGAGCAGTACTTC.

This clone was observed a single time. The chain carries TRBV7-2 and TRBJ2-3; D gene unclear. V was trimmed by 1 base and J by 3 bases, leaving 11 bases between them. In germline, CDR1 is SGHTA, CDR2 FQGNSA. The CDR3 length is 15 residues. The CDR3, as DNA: TGTGCCAGCAGCTTAGACAGAAGGGTTACAGATACGCAGTATTTT. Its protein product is CASSLDRRVTDTQYF.

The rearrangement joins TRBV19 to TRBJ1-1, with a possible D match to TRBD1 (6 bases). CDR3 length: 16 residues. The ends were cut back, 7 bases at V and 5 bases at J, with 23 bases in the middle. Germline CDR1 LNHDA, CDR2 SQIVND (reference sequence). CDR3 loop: CASNWLSRGGGTEAFF. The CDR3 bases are TGTGCCAGTAATTGGCTAAGCAGGGGAGGAGGGACTGAAGCTTTCTTT. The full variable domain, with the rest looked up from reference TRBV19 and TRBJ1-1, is DGGITQSPKYLFRKEGQNVTLSCEQNLNHDAMYWYRQDPGQGLRLIYYSQIVNDFQKGDIAEGYSVSREKKESFPLTVTSAQKNPTAFYLCASNWLSRGGGTEAFFGQGTRLTVV.

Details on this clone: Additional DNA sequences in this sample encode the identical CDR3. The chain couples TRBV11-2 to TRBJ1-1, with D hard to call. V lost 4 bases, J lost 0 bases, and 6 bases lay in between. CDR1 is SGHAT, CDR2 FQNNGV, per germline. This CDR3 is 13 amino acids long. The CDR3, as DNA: TGTGCCAGCAGCTCCCAACTGAACACTGAAGCTTTCTTT. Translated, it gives CASSSQLNTEAFF.

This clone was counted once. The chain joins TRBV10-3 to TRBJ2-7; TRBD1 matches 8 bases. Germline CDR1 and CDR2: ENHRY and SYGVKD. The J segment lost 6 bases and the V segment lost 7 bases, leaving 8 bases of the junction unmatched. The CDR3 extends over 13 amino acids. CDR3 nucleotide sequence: TGTGCCATCATGGAACAGGGGGTTTTCGAGCAGTACTTC. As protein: CAIMEQGVFEQYF.

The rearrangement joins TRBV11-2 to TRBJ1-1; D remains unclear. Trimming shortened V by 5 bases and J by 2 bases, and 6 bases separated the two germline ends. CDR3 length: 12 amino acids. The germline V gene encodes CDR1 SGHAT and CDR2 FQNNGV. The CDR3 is CASSRINTEAFF. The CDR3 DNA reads TGTGCCAGCAGCCGTATAAACACTGAAGCTTTCTTT.

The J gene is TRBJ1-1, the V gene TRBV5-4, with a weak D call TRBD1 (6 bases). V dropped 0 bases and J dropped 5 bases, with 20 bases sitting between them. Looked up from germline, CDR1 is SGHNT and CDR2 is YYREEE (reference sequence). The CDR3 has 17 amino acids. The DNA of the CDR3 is TGTGCCAGCAGCTTGGGGGGGGTACAGGGACGGCTAACTGAAGCTTTCTTT. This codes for CASSLGGVQGRLTEAFF.

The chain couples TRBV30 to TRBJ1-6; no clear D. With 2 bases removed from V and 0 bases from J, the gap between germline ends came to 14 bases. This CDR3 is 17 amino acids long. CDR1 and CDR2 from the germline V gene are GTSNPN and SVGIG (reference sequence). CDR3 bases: TGTGCCTGGAGTCGAGAGAGCACGAGCTCCTATAATTCACCCCTCCACTTT. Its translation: CAWSRESTSSYNSPLHF. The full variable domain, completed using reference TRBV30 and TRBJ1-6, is SQTIHQWPATLVQPVGSPLSLECTVEGTSNPNLYWYRQAAGRGLQLLFYSVGIGQISSEVPQNLSASRPQDRQFILSSKKLLLSDSGFYLCAWSRESTSSYNSPLHFGNGTRLTVT.

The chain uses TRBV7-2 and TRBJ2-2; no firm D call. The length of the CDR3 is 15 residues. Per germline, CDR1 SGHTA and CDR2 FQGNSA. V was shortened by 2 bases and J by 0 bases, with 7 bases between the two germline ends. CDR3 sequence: CASSLPDPNTGELFF. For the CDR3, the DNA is TGTGCCAGCAGCTTACCGGACCCGAACACCGGGGAGCTGTTTTTT.

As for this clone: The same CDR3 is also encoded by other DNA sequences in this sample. CDR3: CASSLGVSYEQYF. CDR3 in DNA: TGTGCCAGCAGCTTAGGGGTCAGCTACGAGCAGTACTTC. The chain joins TRBV7-2 to TRBJ2-7; D not resolved. V dropped 1 base and J dropped 3 bases, with 7 bases sitting between them. Per germline, CDR1 SGHTA and CDR2 FQGNSA. The CDR3 runs to 13 residues. The full variable domain, its missing parts supplied by reference TRBV7-2 and TRBJ2-7, is GAGVSQSPSNKVTEKGKDVELRCDPISGHTALYWYRQSLGQGLEFLIYFQGNSAPDKSGLPSDRFSAERTGGSVSTLTIQRTQQEDSAVYLCASSLGVSYEQYFGPGTRLTVT.

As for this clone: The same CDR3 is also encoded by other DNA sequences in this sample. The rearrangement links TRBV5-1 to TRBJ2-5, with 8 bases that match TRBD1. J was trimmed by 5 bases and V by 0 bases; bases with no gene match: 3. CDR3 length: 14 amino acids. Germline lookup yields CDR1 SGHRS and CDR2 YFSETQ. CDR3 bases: TGCGCCAGCAGCTTGGGCAGGGGGCGGGAGACCCAGTACTTC. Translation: CASSLGRGRETQYF.

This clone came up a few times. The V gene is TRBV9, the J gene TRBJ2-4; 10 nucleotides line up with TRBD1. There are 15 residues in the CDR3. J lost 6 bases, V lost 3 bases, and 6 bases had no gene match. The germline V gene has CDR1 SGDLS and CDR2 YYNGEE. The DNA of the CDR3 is TGTGCCAGCAGCGCCGGGACAGGGGATCGAAACATTCAGTACTTC. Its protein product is CASSAGTGDRNIQYF.

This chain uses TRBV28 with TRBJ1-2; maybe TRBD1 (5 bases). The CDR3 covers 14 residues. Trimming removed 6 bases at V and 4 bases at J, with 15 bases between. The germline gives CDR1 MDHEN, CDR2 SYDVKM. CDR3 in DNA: TGTGCCAGCAGCAAAGGGACTGAAGTCTATGGCTACACCTTC. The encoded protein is CASSKGTEVYGYTF.

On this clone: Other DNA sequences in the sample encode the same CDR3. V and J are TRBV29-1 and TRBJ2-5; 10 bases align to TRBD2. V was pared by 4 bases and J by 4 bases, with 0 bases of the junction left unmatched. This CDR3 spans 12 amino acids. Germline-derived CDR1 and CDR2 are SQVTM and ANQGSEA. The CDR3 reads CSVGLAGETQYF. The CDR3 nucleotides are TGCAGCGTTGGACTAGCGGGAGAGACCCAGTACTTC. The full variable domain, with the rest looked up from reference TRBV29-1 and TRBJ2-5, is SAVISQKPSRDICQRGTSLTIQCQVDSQVTMMFWYRQQPGQSLTLIATANQGSEATYESGFVIDKFPISRPNLTFSTLTVSNMSPEDSSIYLCSVGLAGETQYFGPGTRLLVL.

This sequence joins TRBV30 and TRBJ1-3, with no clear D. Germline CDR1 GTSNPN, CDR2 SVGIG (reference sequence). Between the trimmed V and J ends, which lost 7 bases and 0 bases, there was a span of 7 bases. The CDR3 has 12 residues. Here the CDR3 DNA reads TGTGCCTTGCTGGCCTCTGGAAACACCATATATTTT. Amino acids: CALLASGNTIYF.

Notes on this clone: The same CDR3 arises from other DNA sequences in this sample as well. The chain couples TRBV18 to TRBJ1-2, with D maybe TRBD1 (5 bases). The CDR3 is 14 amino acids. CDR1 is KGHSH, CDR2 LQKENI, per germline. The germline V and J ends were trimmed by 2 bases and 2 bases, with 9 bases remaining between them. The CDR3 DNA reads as TGTGCCAGCTCACCAGGGGGTACGAACTATGGCTACACCTTC. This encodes CASSPGGTNYGYTF.

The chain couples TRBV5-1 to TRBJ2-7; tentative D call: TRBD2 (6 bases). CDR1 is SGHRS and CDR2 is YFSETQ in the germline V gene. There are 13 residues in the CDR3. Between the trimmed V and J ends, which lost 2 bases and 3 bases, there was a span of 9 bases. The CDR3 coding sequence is TGCGCCAGCAGCTTTGGGGGGTACTACGAGCAGTACTTC. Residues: CASSFGGYYEQYF.

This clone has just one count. The CDR3 DNA reads TGTGCCAGCAGCCCTTCCGGGACGGGAGGGCCATCCTATAATTCACCCCTCCACTTT. Residues: CASSPSGTGGPSYNSPLHF. This sequence joins TRBV27 and TRBJ1-6, with a tentative D call TRBD1 (5 bases). Germline lookup yields CDR1 MNHEY and CDR2 SMNVEV (reference sequence). The CDR3 has 19 amino acids. V was clipped by 6 bases and J by 1 base, with 22 bases between them.

The CDR3 nucleotides are TGCGCCAGCAGCCCCTGGACCGGGAGGGAGTATGGCTACACCTTC. This sequence encodes CASSPWTGREYGYTF. The chain carries TRBV5-1 and TRBJ1-2; D not certain. CDR1 is SGHRS and CDR2 is YFSETQ in the germline V gene. This CDR3 contains 15 residues. V was pared by 4 bases and J by 5 bases, with 18 bases between. Supplemented by reference TRBV5-1 and TRBJ1-2, the full variable domain reads KAGVTQTPRYLIKTRGQQVTLSCSPISGHRSVSWYQQTPGQGLQFLFEYFSETQRNKGNFPGRFSGRQFSNSRSEMNVSTLELGDSALYLCASSPWTGREYGYTFGSGTRLTVV.